The 16 T cell receptor beta chains reported below all come from one sample, sequenced in a study of blood T cell repertoires in COVID-19. This table comes from immunoSEQ multiplex PCR, and its TCRdb copy is limited to in-frame clones, with some not included. The profile shows over 600,000 clones, 85% to 90% of them singletons. Specimen: peripheral blood. The source is a young woman with acute or convalescent COVID-19.

The CDR3, as DNA: TGCGCCAGCAGCCTTGACGGGTATCAGCCCCAGCATTTT. It specifies CASSLDGYQPQHF. J is TRBJ1-5 and V is TRBV5-1; D is undetermined. Trimming pared 4 bases from V and 5 bases from J, leaving 10 bases between. The CDR3 is 13 residues long. The germline V gene encodes CDR1 SGHRS and CDR2 YFSETQ.

This chain connects TRBV14 to TRBJ1-2; no definite D call. This CDR3 has 14 amino acids. Trimming cost V 0 bases and J 0 bases, with 5 bases left between them. Germline assignment: CDR1 SGHDN and CDR2 FVKESK. The CDR3 spells CASSQDPANYGYTF. The CDR3 bases are TGTGCCAGCAGCCAAGATCCGGCTAACTATGGCTACACCTTC.

This rearrangement joins TRBV11-2 to TRBJ2-7; tentatively, D is TRBD1 (7 bases). CDR3 length equals 14 residues. Germline V gives CDR1 SGHAT, CDR2 FQNNGV. The ends were cut back, 4 bases at V and 3 bases at J, with 13 bases in the middle. CDR3 in amino acids: CASSSGGYLYEQYF. For the CDR3, the DNA is TGTGCCAGCAGCTCAGGGGGGTACCTCTACGAGCAGTACTTC.

The V gene is TRBV6-2 or TRBV6-3, the J gene TRBJ1-1; 7 bases agree with TRBD1. The V and J ends lost 6 bases and 1 base, in that order; junction bases with no gene match: 5. CDR3 length: 14 residues. Germline values: CDR1 MNHEY, CDR2 SVGEGT. In nucleotides, the CDR3 is TGTGCCAGCAGCCGGACAGGAACGAACACTGAAGCTTTCTTT. Amino acids: CASSRTGTNTEAFF.

This chain uses TRBV15 with TRBJ1-2; possibly TRBD1 for D (6 bases). The V gene's germline CDR1 is LNHNV and CDR2 YYDKDF (reference sequence). The CDR3 covers 14 residues. V gave up 2 bases and J gave up 4 bases, with 11 bases separating them. CDR3 in amino acids: CATSRQGIVYGYTF. The DNA for the CDR3 is TGTGCCACCAGCAGACAGGGGATAGTCTATGGCTACACCTTC.

Note on this clone: The sample holds other DNA sequences that translate to the same CDR3. This rearrangement joins TRBV9 to TRBJ1-5, with D unclear. Trimming removed 0 bases at V and 7 bases at J, with 8 bases between. CDR1 and CDR2 from the germline V gene are SGDLS and YYNGEE. CDR3 length equals 13 residues. CDR3 loop: CASSVDPLQPQHF. CDR3 in DNA: TGTGCCAGCAGCGTAGACCCTCTACAGCCCCAGCATTTT.

To note about this clone: In the same sample, other DNA sequences code for this CDR3. The CDR3 region has the DNA TGTGCCAGCAGTCCCCAGGGGGGCTACGAGCAGTACTTC. Its translation: CASSPQGGYEQYF. The chain has TRBV27 and TRBJ2-7; a possible D gene is TRBD1 (7 bases). The CDR3 spans 13 residues. Trimming removed 5 bases at V and 3 bases at J, with 11 bases between. The germline V gene encodes CDR1 MNHEY and CDR2 SMNVEV (reference sequence).

The J gene is TRBJ1-1, the V gene TRBV5-6, with 8 bases fitting TRBD1. After removal of 3 bases from V and 0 bases from J, the junction contained 7 bases not matched to a gene. The germline V gene has CDR1 SGHDT and CDR2 YYEEEE. The CDR3 spans 16 residues. The CDR3 loop reads CASSWGTGSLNTEAFF. The CDR3 nucleotides are TGTGCCAGCAGCTGGGGGACAGGTAGTCTGAACACTGAAGCTTTCTTT.

The chain carries TRBV19 and TRBJ1-4, with TRBD1 as a possible D gene (5 bases). CDR3 length: 14 amino acids. In germline, CDR1 is LNHDA, CDR2 SQIVND (reference sequence). Trimming left V 6 bases short and J 1 base short, with 9 bases between. The CDR3 is CASSDQGTNEKLFF. Here the CDR3 DNA reads TGTGCCAGTAGCGATCAGGGAACTAATGAAAAACTGTTTTTT.

This chain links TRBV9 with TRBJ2-2; weak D call: TRBD1 (7 bases). The CDR3 is 16 residues long. V was pared by 0 bases and J by 5 bases, with 14 bases between. Germline-derived CDR1 and CDR2 are SGDLS and YYNGEE. The DNA for the CDR3 is TGTGCCAGCAGCGTAGGAGGCCAGGGGGGAACCGGGGAGCTGTTTTTT. Protein sequence: CASSVGGQGGTGELFF.

This chain connects TRBV9 to TRBJ1-3, with a tentative D call TRBD1 (6 bases). In germline, CDR1 is SGDLS, CDR2 YYNGEE. The CDR3 runs to 16 residues. Trimming left V 3 bases short and J 2 bases short, with 15 bases between. The chain's CDR3 is CASSETYRVPGNTIYF. For the CDR3, the DNA is TGTGCCAGCAGCGAAACTTACAGGGTCCCTGGAAACACCATATATTTT.

The rearrangement links TRBV28 to TRBJ1-1; 11 bases map to TRBD1. Germline V gene lookup returns CDR1 MDHEN and CDR2 SYDVKM. The CDR3 is made up of 14 amino acids. V lost 6 bases and J lost 5; bases outside the gene matches: 5. The DNA for the CDR3 is TGTGCCAGCAGAACCGGGACAGGGGGAACTGAAGCTTTCTTT. This translates into CASRTGTGGTEAFF.

The chain links TRBV12-5 to TRBJ1-4; 7 bases fit TRBD1. Germline CDR1 is LGHNT and CDR2 is FRNRAP. The V gene end was trimmed by 6 bases and the J gene end by 8 bases; junction bases not matched to a gene: 12. The CDR3 loop spans 15 amino acids. The CDR3 DNA follows: TGTGCTAGTGGATATGGACAGGATGGGGGGGAAAAACTGTTTTTT. Its protein is CASGYGQDGGEKLFF.

This CDR3 is CASSLGYQWDTQYF. The CDR3 region has the DNA TGTGCCAGCAGCTTGGGGTACCAGTGGGATACGCAGTATTTT. The chain combines TRBV5-4 with TRBJ2-3; D remains ambiguous. V dropped 0 bases and J dropped 6 bases, with 11 bases sitting between them. This CDR3 has 14 amino acids. Germline V CDR1 and CDR2: SGHNT, YYREEE (reference sequence).

The chain carries TRBV11-3 and TRBJ1-1, with TRBD1 identical over 8 bases. The junction had 5 bases not matched to a gene; V was cut back by 3 bases and J by 5 bases. Germline V gene data show CDR1 as SGHNT and CDR2 as YENEEA. This CDR3 is 14 amino acids long. The CDR3 coding sequence is TGTGCCAGCAGCTTCCAGGGGGCAGGGACTGAAGCTTTCTTT. Translation gives CASSFQGAGTEAFF.

J is TRBJ1-5 and V is TRBV2; D unclear. In germline, CDR1 is SNHLY, CDR2 FYNNEI. The CDR3 is made up of 17 amino acids. The V end lost 0 bases, the J end lost 0 bases, and 12 bases lay between the germline ends. The DNA of the CDR3 is TGTGCCAGCAGTGAAGCCTCGGTGGCAGGTAGCAATCAGCCCCAGCATTTT. It yields the protein CASSEASVAGSNQPQHF.